This TCR beta chain derives from a study of metastatic and nonmetastatic thyroid tumors. Study-wide results and limits: It was reportedly found that TCR beta diversity was significantly higher in malignant thyroid tumors than in benign nodules, a difference seen in both blood and tumor samples.

Per the study methods: It was from CDR3 differences across clinicopathological groups that a distant-metastasis classifier for papillary thyroid cancer was built. TCRdb reanalyzed the PCR reads with MiXCR. These V and J calls originate from TCRdb's pipeline instead of the authors' own analysis. Among 5,500 to 6,000 clones listed, about 25% were seen once. None of the patients had undergone any treatment ahead of thyroid surgery. CDR1 MNHNS and CDR2 SASEGT come from the germline V gene. V was pared by 2 bases and J by 5 bases, with 17 bases of the junction left unmatched. The CDR3 spans 18 residues. This clone was recorded at least ten times. Antigen: not known.

The clonotype was recovered from a male donor with papillary thyroid cancer or a benign thyroid nodule (not recorded which). Some clones in this sample may be carry-over from other donors' samples. The V and J genes are TRBV6-1 and TRBJ2-7; 8 nucleotides match TRBD1. The source material was adjacent normal tissue. The CDR3 here is CASSELGGTGGGRNEQYF. DNA of the CDR3: TGTGCCAGCAGTGAATTGGGTGGGACAGGCGGCGGTAGAAACGAGCAGTACTTC.